This T cell receptor (beta chain) is drawn from a study of shared clonotypes between healthy human individuals. About the research overall: Donors had three CD4 naive, three CD4 memory, two CD8 naive and one CD8 memory plate apiece. Points from the study as a whole: What naive subsets generally showed was a larger estimated richness than memory subsets showed.

A remark on this clone: Its target is unknown.

The method was immunoSEQ multiplex PCR; TCRdb's version includes in-frame clones alone and lacks a portion of them. The sample holds under 200,000 clones, 80% to 95% seen once. The CDR3 length is 15 residues. Germline V gene lookup returns CDR1 LNHDA and CDR2 SQIVND (reference sequence). The chain employs TRBV19 and TRBJ2-5, with a tentative D call TRBD1 (6 bases). Judging by the DNA end, TRBJ2-7 fits better; the J call may be wrong. The TCR originated in a woman in her thirties in good health. The sample comprised naive CD4+ T cells sorted from blood. Described subset: CD45RA+ positively selected. CDR3 nucleotide sequence: TGTGCCAGCTCCGAGCCTTACGGGACAAGATACGAGCAGTACTTC. Translating it yields CASSEPYGTRYEQYF.